What follows is one T cell receptor (beta chain) and its context. Its specificity is not known. The ends lost 3 bases at V and 4 bases at J; junction bases unmatched: 5. This CDR3 has 14 amino acids. CDR1 and CDR2 (germline): SEHNR, FQNEAQ (reference sequence). The data are from a study of post-analysis software for immune sequencing data. Study observations and caveats: Samples from a shared batch, those prepared together, strongly co-clustered by F measure. Among five TRBV segments more frequent in patients than controls were TRBV5-6, TRBV5-1 and TRBV20-1.

Researchers reported that TCR beta cDNA libraries carried unique molecular identifiers. Each batch of 1 to 10 million T cells produced roughly 450,000 cDNA molecules. TCRdb redid the calling of the PCR reads with MiXCR, one entry per CDR3 protein. The sample yields approximately 630,000 distinct CDR3 sequences, 55% to 60% seen once. The rearrangement uses TRBV7-9 and TRBJ1-1, with TRBD1 identical over 7 bases. The sample comprised blood. This receptor was obtained from a girl aged 2-9 years with multiple sclerosis. The CDR3 protein is CASSFVSGGTEAFF. The CDR3 DNA reads as TGTGCCAGCAGCTTCGTCTCAGGGGGCACTGAAGCTTTCTTT. The entire variable domain, with the rest obtained from reference TRBV7-9 and TRBJ1-1, is as follows: DTGVSQNPRHKITKRGQNVTFRCDPISEHNRLYWYRQTLGQGPEFLTYFQNEAQLEKSRLLSDRFSAERPKGSFSTLEIQRTEQGDSAMYLCASSFVSGGTEAFFGQGTRLTVV.